Each of the 9 T cell receptor beta chains below was sequenced from the same sample in a study of cytotoxic CD8 clonotypes in ibrutinib-treated CLL. Assay used: immunoSEQ multiplex PCR; TCRdb lists only in-frame clones, some missing. The sample has fewer than 80,000 clones; 57% are singletons. The material was PBMCs, obtained after 12 months of ibrutinib treatment. Receptor source: a human donor with chronic lymphocytic leukemia.

This clone was detected only a few times. V is TRBV10-2 and J is TRBJ2-1, with 7 bases lining up with TRBD2. Germline CDR1 reads WSHSY; CDR2 reads SAAADI. This CDR3 spans 11 amino acids. With 10 bases clipped from V and 7 bases from J, the junction kept 4 bases outside the gene matches. CDR3 bases: TGCGCCACCATACTAGCGAATGAGCAGTTCTTC. This sequence encodes CATILANEQFF.

This clone was detected a few times. This sequence joins TRBV2 and TRBJ2-3, with 7 bases that match TRBD2. In germline, CDR1 is SNHLY, CDR2 FYNNEI. This CDR3 contains 13 residues. The J segment lost 6 bases and the V segment lost 7 bases, leaving 7 bases of the junction unmatched. The CDR3 protein is CASNLAGWDTQYF. The CDR3 nucleotides read TGTGCCAGCAATTTAGCGGGTTGGGATACGCAGTATTTT.

This clone was found a few times. The chain combines TRBV7-6 with TRBJ2-5; D unclear. Trimming stripped 0 bases from V and 5 bases from J, with 13 bases between. Germline V CDR1 and CDR2: SGHVS, FNYEAQ. The CDR3 is 15 residues long. CDR3 sequence (DNA): TGTGCCAGCAGCTTAGCTGGAAGGGTTTACGAGACCCAGTACTTC. This codes for CASSLAGRVYETQYF.

This clone was observed many times. This rearrangement joins TRBV4-2 to TRBJ2-3; 10 bases map to TRBD1. The ends lost 0 bases at V and 1 base at J; junction bases unmatched: 1. The CDR3 is 16 amino acids. The germline gives CDR1 LGHNA, CDR2 YNFKEQ. The CDR3 DNA sequence: TGTGCCAGCAGCCAAGAAGGGACAGGGGGCACAGATACGCAGTATTTT. The encoded protein is CASSQEGTGGTDTQYF.

This clone was recorded a few times. Other nucleotide sequences from this sample produce the same CDR3. The rearrangement joins TRBV5-1 to TRBJ1-1; no firm D call. Germline CDR1 and CDR2: SGHRS and YFSETQ. The CDR3 length is 14 residues. Trimming cost V 0 bases and J 1 base, with 7 bases left between them. The CDR3 region has the DNA TGCGCCAGCAGCTTGGACAGCGCGAACACTGAAGCTTTCTTT. It codes for CASSLDSANTEAFF.

The chain employs TRBV10-1 and TRBJ1-1; D call uncertain. The CDR3 has 14 amino acids. Looked up from germline, CDR1 is WNHNN and CDR2 is SYGVQD (reference sequence). The V gene lost 7 bases and the J gene lost 1 base, with 13 bases spanning the gap. CDR3 in DNA: TGCGCCAGCACCCTGAACCTCAAGAACACTGAAGCTTTCTTT. It encodes CASTLNLKNTEAFF.

This chain joins TRBV5-1 and TRBJ2-3; 9 bases align to TRBD1. The CDR3 is 14 amino acids. V lost 0 bases and J lost 4; bases outside the gene matches: 0. Germline V gene sequence: CDR1 SGHRS, CDR2 YFSETQ. The CDR3 region is CASSLGTGADTQYF. The CDR3 DNA reads as TGCGCCAGCAGCTTGGGGACAGGGGCAGATACGCAGTATTTT.

The chain recombines TRBV7-2 with TRBJ2-7; D is undetermined. TRBJ2-5 matches the DNA end more closely, so the J call is doubtful. Germline CDR1 is SGHTA and CDR2 is FQGNSA. This CDR3 comprises 12 residues. CDR3 sequence reads: CASSLVTGTQYF. DNA of the CDR3: TGTGCCAGCAGCTTGGTAACCGGGACCCAGTACTTC.

The rearrangement joins TRBV27 to TRBJ1-2; TRBD1 is a possible D gene (6 bases). Trimming took off 1 base at V and 3 bases at J, with 12 bases between the two ends. CDR1 and CDR2 from the germline V gene are MNHEY and SMNVEV (reference sequence). The CDR3 has 15 residues. The CDR3 region is CASSLLGANDYGYTF. For the CDR3, the DNA is TGTGCCAGCAGTTTATTGGGGGCTAATGACTATGGCTACACCTTC.